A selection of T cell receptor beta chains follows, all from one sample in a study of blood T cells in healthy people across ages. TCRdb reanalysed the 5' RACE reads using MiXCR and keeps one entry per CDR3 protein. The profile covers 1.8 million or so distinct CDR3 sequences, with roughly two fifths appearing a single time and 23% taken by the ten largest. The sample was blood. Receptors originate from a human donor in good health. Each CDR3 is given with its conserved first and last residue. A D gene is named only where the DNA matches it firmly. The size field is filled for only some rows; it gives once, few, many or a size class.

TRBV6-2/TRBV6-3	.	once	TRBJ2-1	TGTGCCAGCAAGATAGGGGGGGATCCTACCTACAATGAGCAGTTCTTC	CASKIGGDPTYNEQFF
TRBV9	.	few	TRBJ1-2	TGTGCCAGCAGCGTAGGTGGGCTACTTCACTATGGCTACACCTTC	CASSVGGLLHYGYTF
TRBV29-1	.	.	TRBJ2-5	TGCAGCGTTGTTCTTGCTTTAGTGGCCCTCGGGGAGACCCAGTACTTC	CSVVLALVALGETQYF
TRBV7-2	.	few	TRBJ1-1	TGTGCCAGCAGCTTAGTTGGGAGAAGGGACACTGAAGCTTTCTTT	CASSLVGRRDTEAFF
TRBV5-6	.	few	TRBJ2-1	TGTGCCAGCAGCTCGATTTTAGAGACCAATGAGCAGTTCTTC	CASSSILETNEQFF
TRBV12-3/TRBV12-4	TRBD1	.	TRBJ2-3	TGTGCCAGCAGGGGACAGTACCCAGATACGCAGTATTTT	CASRGQYPDTQYF
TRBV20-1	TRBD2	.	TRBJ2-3	TGCAGTGCTAGTCGGCGGGGGAGCACAGATACGCAGTATTTT	CSASRRGSTDTQYF
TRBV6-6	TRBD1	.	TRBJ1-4	TGTGCCAGCAGTGGACAGGGAATAGGTGAAAAACTGTTTTTT	CASSGQGIGEKLFF
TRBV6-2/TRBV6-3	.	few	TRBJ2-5	TGTGCCAGCACCCCCAGGATGCAAGAGACCCAGTACTTC	CASTPRMQETQYF
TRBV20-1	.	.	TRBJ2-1	TGCAGTGGTAGAGAGGGGCGGGGGCGTTACAATGAGCAGTTCTTC	CSGREGRGRYNEQFF
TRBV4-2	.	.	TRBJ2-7	TGTGCCAGCAGCCAAGAAATGGGGACACTGGAATACTACGAGCAGTACTTC	CASSQEMGTLEYYEQYF
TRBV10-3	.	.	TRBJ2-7	TGTGCCATCAGCCCGGGACGGGGGTCCTACGAGCAGTACTTC	CAISPGRGSYEQYF
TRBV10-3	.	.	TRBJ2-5	TGTGCCATCAGTGGGGGCCACGCAGAGACCCAGTACTTC	CAISGGHAETQYF
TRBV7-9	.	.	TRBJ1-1	TGTTCCAGCAGCTTAGACGGACAGCCCAACACTGAAGCTTTCTTT	CSSSLDGQPNTEAFF
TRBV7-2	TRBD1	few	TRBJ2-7	TGTGCCAGCAGCTTAGCAATCGGACAGGGCTCTATTTTCTACGAGCAGTACTTC	CASSLAIGQGSIFYEQYF
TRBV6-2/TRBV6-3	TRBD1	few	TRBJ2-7	TGTGCCAGCAGTGACGGGACAGGGGGATCCTACGAGCAGTACTTC	CASSDGTGGSYEQYF
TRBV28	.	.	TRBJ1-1	TGTGTCAGCAGTTCGGGACCGCGGGGGATCTTT	CVSSSGPRGIF
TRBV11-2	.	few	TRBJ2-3	TGTGCCAGCAGCTTAGGTTCTCCGCAGTATTTT	CASSLGSPQYF
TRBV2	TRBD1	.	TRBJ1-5	TGTGCCAGCAGGAGAAGGACAGGGGGGAATCAGCCCCAGCATTTT	CASRRRTGGNQPQHF
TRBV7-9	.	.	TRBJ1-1	TGTGCCAGCAGCCTGTCGGACAGCAAGAACACTGAAGCTTTCTTT	CASSLSDSKNTEAFF
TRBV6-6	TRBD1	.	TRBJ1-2	TGTGCCAGCAATGACAGGGCCCCGTGGGATGGCTACACCTTC	CASNDRAPWDGYTF
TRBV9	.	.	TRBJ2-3	TGTGCCAGCAGCAAAGACGGATATCTTTCAGATACGCAGTATTTT	CASSKDGYLSDTQYF
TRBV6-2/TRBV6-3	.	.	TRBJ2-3	TGTGCCAGCGGGTACGGGGGTGGCACAGATACGCAGTATTTT	CASGYGGGTDTQYF
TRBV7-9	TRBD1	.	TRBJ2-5	TGTGCCAGCAGCTCCCCCGCGACAGGGGAAGAGACCCAGTACTTC	CASSSPATGEETQYF
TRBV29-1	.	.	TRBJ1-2	TGCAGCGTTGATGGGGGTTCCAATGGCTACACCTTC	CSVDGGSNGYTF